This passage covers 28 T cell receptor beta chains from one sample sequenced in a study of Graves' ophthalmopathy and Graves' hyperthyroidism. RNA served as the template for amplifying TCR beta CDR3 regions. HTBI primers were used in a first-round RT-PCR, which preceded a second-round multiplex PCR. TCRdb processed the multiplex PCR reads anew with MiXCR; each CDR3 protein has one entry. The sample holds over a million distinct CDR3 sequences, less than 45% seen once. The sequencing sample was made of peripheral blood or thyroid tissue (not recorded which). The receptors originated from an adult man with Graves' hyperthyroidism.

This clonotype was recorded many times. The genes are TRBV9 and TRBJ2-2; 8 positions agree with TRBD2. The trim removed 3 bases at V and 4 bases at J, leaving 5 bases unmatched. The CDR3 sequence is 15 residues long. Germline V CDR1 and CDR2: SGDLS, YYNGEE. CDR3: CASSARTSSTGELFF. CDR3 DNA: TGTGCCAGCAGCGCACGGACTAGCAGCACCGGGGAGCTGTTTTTT.

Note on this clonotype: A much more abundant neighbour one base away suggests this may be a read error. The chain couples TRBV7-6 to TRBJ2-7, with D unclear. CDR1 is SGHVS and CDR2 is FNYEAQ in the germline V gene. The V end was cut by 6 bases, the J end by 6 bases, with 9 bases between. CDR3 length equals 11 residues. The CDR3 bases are TGTGCCAGCAGTGTCCGCCGCGAGCAGTACTTC. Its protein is CASSVRREQYF. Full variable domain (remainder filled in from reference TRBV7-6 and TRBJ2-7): GAGVSQSPRYKVTKRGQDVALRCDPISGHVSLYWYRQALGQGPEFLTYFNYEAQQDKSGLPNDRFSAERPEGSISTLTIQRTEQRDSAMYRCASSVRREQYFGPGTRLTVT.

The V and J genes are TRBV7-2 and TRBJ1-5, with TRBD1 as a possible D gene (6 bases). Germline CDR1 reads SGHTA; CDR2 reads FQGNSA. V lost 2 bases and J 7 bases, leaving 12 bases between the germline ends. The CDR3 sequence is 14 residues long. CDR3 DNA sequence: TGTGCCAGCAGCTTAAGGTCAGGGGAACAGCCCCAGCATTTT. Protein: CASSLRSGEQPQHF.

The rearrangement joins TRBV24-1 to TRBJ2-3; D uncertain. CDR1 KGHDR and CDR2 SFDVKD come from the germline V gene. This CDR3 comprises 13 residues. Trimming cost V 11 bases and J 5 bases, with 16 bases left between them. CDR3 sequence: CASSTPPKDTQYF. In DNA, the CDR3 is TGTGCCAGCAGCACCCCGCCCAAAGATACGCAGTATTTT.

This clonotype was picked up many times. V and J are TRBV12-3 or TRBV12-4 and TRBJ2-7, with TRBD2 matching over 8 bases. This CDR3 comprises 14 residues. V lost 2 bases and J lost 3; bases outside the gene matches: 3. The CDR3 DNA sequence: TGTGCCAGCAGTTTACCGGGACTAGACTACGAGCAGTACTTC. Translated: CASSLPGLDYEQYF.

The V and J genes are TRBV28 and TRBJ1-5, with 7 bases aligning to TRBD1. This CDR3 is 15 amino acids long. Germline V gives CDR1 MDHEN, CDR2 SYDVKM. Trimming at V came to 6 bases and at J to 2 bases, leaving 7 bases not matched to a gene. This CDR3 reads CASRSTGAGNQPQHF. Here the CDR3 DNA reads TGTGCCAGCAGGTCTACAGGGGCGGGCAATCAGCCCCAGCATTTT.

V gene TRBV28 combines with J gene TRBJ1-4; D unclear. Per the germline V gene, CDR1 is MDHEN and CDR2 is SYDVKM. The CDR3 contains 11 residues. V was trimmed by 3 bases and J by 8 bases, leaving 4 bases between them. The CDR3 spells CASSFMEKLFF. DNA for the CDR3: TGTGCCAGCAGTTTTATGGAAAAACTGTTTTTT.

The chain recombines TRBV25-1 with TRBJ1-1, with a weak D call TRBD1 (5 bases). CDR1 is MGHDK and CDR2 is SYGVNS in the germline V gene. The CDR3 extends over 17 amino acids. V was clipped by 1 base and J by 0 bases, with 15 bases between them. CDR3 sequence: CASSEFPGRELNTEAFF. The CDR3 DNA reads TGTGCCAGCAGTGAATTCCCGGGGCGGGAGTTGAACACTGAAGCTTTCTTT.

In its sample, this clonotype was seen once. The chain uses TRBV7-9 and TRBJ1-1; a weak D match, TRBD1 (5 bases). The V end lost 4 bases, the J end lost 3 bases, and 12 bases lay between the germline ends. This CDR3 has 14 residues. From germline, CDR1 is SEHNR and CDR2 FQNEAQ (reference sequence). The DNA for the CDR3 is TGTGCCAGCAGCTCCTCGGGGACGGACACTGAAGCTTTCTTT. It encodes CASSSSGTDTEAFF.

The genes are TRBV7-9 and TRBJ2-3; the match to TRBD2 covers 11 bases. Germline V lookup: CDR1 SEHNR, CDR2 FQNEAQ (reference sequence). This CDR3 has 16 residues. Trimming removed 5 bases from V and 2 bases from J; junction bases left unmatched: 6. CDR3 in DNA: TGTGCCAGCAGCATCCGACTAGCGGGACCCACAGATACGCAGTATTTT. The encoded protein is CASSIRLAGPTDTQYF.

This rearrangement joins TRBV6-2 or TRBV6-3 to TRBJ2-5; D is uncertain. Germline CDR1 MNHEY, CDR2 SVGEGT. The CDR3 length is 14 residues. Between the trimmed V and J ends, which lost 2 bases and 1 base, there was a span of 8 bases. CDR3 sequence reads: CASSYVAGQETQYF. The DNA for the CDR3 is TGTGCCAGCAGTTACGTGGCAGGCCAAGAGACCCAGTACTTC.

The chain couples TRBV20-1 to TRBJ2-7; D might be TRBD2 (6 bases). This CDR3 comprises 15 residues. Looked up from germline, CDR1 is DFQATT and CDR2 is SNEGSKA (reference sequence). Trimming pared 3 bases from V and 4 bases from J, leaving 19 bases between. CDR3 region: CSASRPLGGRYEQYF. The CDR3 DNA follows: TGCAGTGCTAGTCGACCCCTGGGAGGTCGGTACGAGCAGTACTTC.

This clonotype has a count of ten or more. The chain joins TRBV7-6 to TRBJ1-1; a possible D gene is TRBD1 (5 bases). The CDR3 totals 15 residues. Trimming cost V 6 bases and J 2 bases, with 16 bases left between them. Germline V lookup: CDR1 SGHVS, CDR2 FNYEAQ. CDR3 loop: CASSGAPGPNTEAFF. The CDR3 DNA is TGTGCCAGCAGTGGGGCCCCAGGGCCTAACACTGAAGCTTTCTTT.

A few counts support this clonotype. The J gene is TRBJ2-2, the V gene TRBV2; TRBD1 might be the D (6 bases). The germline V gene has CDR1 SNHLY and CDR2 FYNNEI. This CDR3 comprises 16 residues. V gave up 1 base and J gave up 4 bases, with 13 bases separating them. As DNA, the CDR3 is TGTGCCAGCAGTGAAGACGGAACAGGGACCACCGGGGAGCTGTTTTTT. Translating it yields CASSEDGTGTTGELFF.

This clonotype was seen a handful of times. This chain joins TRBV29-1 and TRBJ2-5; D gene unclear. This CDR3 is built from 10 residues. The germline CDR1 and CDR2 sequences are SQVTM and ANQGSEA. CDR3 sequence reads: CNVWEETQYF. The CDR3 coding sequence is TGCAACGTGTGGGAAGAGACCCAGTACTTC.

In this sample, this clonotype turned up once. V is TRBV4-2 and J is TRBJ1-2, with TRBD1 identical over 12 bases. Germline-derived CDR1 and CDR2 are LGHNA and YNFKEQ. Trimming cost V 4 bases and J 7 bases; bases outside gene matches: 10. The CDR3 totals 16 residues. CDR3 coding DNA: TGTGCCAGCAGCCGTGTATCCGGGACAGGGGGCTTTGGCTACACCTTC. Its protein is CASSRVSGTGGFGYTF.

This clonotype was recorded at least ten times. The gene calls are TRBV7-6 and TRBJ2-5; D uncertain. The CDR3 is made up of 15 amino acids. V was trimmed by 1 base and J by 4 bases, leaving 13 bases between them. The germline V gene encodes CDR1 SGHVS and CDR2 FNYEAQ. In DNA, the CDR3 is TGTGCCAGCAGCTTAGGGGTGATGCTCGCAGAGACCCAGTACTTC. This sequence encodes CASSLGVMLAETQYF.

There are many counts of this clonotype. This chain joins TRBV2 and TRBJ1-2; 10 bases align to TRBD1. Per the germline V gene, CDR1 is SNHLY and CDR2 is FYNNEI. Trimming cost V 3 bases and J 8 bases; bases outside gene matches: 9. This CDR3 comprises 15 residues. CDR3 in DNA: TGTGCCAGCAGTGAGATGACAGGGGGCGCCGGCGGCTACACCTTC. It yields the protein CASSEMTGGAGGYTF. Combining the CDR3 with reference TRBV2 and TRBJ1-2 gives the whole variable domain EPEVTQTPSHQVTQMGQEVILRCVPISNHLYFYWYRQILGQKVEFLVSFYNNEISEKSEIFDDQFSVERPDGSNFTLKIRSTKLEDSAMYFCASSEMTGGAGGYTFGSGTRLTVV.

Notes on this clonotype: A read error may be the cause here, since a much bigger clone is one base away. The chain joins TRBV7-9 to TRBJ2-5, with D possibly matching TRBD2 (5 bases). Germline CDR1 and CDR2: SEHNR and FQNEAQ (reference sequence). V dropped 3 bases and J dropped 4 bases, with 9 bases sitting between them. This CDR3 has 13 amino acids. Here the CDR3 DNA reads TGTGCCAGCAGCTTGATGGGAGTAGAGACCCAGTACTTC. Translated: CASSLMGVETQYF. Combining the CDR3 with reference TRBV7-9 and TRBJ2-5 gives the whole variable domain DTGVSQNPRHKITKRGQNVTFRCDPISEHNRLYWYRQTLGQGPEFLTYFQNEAQLEKSRLLSDRFSAERPKGSFSTLEIQRTEQGDSAMYLCASSLMGVETQYFGPGTRLLVL.

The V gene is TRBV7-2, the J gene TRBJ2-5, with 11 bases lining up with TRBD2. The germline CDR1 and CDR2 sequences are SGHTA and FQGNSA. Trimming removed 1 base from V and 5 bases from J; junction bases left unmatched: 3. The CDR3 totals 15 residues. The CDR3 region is CASSLVPSGRETQYF. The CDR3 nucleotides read TGTGCCAGCAGCTTAGTTCCTAGCGGGAGGGAGACCCAGTACTTC.

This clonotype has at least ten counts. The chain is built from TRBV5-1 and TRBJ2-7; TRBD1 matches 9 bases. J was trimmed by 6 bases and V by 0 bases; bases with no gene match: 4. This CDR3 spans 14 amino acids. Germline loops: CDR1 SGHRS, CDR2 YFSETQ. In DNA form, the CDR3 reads TGCGCCAGCAGCTTGGGTGACAGGGGGAGCGAGCAGTACTTC. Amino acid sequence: CASSLGDRGSEQYF. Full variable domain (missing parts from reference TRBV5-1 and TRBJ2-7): KAGVTQTPRYLIKTRGQQVTLSCSPISGHRSVSWYQQTPGQGLQFLFEYFSETQRNKGNFPGRFSGRQFSNSRSEMNVSTLELGDSALYLCASSLGDRGSEQYFGPGTRLTVT.

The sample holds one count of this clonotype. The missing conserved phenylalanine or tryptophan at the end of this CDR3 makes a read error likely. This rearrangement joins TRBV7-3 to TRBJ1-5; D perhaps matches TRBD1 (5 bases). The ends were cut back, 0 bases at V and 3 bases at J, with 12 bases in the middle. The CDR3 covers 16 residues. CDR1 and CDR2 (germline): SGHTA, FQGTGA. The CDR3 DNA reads TGTGCCAGCAGCTTAACGACCGAGGGACCCAATCAGCCCCAGCATTCT. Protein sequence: CASSLTTEGPNQPQHS.

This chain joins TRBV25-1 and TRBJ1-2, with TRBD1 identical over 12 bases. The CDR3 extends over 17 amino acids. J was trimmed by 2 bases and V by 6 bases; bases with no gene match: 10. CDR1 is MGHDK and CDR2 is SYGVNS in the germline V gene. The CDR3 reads CASSLTYGTGGNYGYTF. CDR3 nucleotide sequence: TGTGCCAGCAGCCTTACTTATGGGACAGGGGGCAACTATGGCTACACCTTC.

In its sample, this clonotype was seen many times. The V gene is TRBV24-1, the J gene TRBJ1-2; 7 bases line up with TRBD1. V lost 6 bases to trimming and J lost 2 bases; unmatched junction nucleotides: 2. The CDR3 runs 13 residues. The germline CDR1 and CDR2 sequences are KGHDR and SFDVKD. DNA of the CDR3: TGTGCCACCAGTACGACAGGGAACTATGGCTACACCTTC. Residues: CATSTTGNYGYTF.

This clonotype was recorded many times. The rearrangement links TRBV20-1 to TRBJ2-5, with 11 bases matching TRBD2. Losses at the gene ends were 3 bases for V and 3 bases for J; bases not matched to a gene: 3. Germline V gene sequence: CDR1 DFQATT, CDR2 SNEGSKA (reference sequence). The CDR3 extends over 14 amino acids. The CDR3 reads CSASVTSGKETQYF. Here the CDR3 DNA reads TGCAGTGCTAGCGTGACTAGCGGGAAAGAGACCCAGTACTTC.

CDR3 sequence (DNA): TGCAGTGCTAGGCCCGGCTCGCGCAACACTGAAGCTTTCTTT. Its protein is CSARPGSRNTEAFF. This rearrangement joins TRBV20-1 to TRBJ1-1; D is unresolved. CDR1 and CDR2 from the germline V gene are DFQATT and SNEGSKA (reference sequence). With 3 bases removed from V and 2 bases from J, the gap between germline ends came to 13 bases. The CDR3 extends over 14 amino acids.

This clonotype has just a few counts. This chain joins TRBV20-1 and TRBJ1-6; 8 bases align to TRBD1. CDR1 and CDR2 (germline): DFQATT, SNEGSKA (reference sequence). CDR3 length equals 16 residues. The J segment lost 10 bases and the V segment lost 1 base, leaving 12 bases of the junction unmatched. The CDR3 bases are TGCAGTGCTAGAGCATACCAGGGGGCCGGGAAATCACCCCTCCACTTT. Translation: CSARAYQGAGKSPLHF.

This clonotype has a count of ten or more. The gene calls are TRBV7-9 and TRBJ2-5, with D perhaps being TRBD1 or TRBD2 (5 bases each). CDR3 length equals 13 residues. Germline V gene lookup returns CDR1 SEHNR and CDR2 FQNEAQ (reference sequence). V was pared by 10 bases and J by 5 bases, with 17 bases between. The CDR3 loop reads CATPGPPGETQYF. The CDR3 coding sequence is TGTGCCACCCCGGGACCCCCTGGCGAGACCCAGTACTTC.